This T cell receptor (beta chain) was identified in a study of regulatory T cells in long-lasting Graves disease. Ten or more counts support this clonotype. HTBI primers from iRepertoire and Arm-PCR of CDR3 regions yielded the TCR beta libraries. MiXCR, run by TCRdb on the multiplex PCR reads, gives a single entry per CDR3 protein. The table records roughly 400,000 distinct CDR3 sequences, approximately 22% of them present only once. The time point here: persistent/refractory GD, antithyroid drugs over 5 years with positive TRAb. PBMC RNA was the source of the TCR library. Sequencing was performed on peripheral blood mononuclear cells (PBMCs), taken when the disease was refractory, from a patient treated with antithyroid drugs. The TCR sequence derives from a female donor with Graves disease.

CDR3 region: CASTKGETQYF. Here the CDR3 DNA reads TGTGCCAGCACCAAAGGAGAGACCCAGTACTTC. V usage is TRBV7-8 and J usage is TRBJ2-5; D gene uncertain. CDR3 length: 11 residues. With 7 bases removed from V and 4 bases from J, the gap between germline ends came to 7 bases. The germline V gene has CDR1 SGHVS and CDR2 FQNEAQ.